The rows below give T cell receptor beta chains drawn from one sample of a study of T cell therapy after organ transplantation. Their antigens remain unidentified. The protocol was immunoSEQ multiplex PCR, while the TCRdb copy is restricted to in-frame clones and leaves out a portion. The table records some 1,000 clones, around 66% of them present only once. The material was CD8+ T cells from blood, obtained before autologous CMV-specific T cell therapy. The receptors stem from a human patient who had received a solid organ transplant and had CMV disease. Both conserved end residues are part of each CDR3. D genes are given only for firm matches. Where a row states a size, it is once, few, many or the class of an expanded clone; other rows omit it.

>NA|NA|TRBV4-1|TRBJ2-7
CASSQVSGGLYEQYF
TGCGCCAGCAGCCAAGTTTCGGGGGGCTTATACGAGCAGTACTTC
>TRBD1|NA|TRBV11-2|TRBJ2-3
CASSLRRDRVDELYF
TGTGCCAGCAGCTTAAGACGGGACAGGGTCGATGAACTGTATTTT
>NA|NA|TRBV7-9|TRBJ1-1
CASSHPGPANTEAFF
TGTGCCAGCAGCCACCCCGGACCCGCGAACACTGAAGCTTTCTTT
>TRBD1|few|TRBV9|TRBJ1-2
CASSTGDRGRIGYTF
TGTGCCAGCAGCACTGGGGACAGGGGAAGGATTGGCTACACCTTC
>NA|few|TRBV10-3|TRBJ2-7
CAISQGFDEQYF
TGTGCCATCAGTCAGGGGTTCGACGAGCAGTACTTC
>NA|large|TRBV5-1|TRBJ2-5
CASSLASDRAQETQYF
TGCGCCAGCAGCTTGGCCTCCGATAGAGCCCAAGAGACCCAGTACTTC
>NA|NA|TRBV5-1|TRBJ1-2
CASNLRPISGGYTF
TGCGCCAGCAACCTACGCCCGATCTCGGGTGGCTACACCTTC
>NA|large|TRBV6-5|TRBJ2-5
CASSYSNQGTQYF
TGTGCCAGCAGTTACTCGAACCAGGGCACCCAGTACTTC
>TRBD1|NA|TRBV16|TRBJ2-7
CASSQPGTGSHEQYF
TGTGCCAGCAGCCAGCCCGGGACAGGGAGTCACGAGCAGTACTTC
>NA|once|TRBV15|TRBJ1-1
CATSREAVGPNTEAFF
TGTGCCACCAGCAGAGAAGCAGTGGGTCCGAACACTGAAGCTTTCTTT
>TRBD1|few|TRBV10-3|TRBJ1-5
CAISELDRAYSNQPQHF
TGTGCCATCAGTGAGTTGGACAGGGCGTATAGCAATCAGCCCCAGCATTTT